Each of the 21 T cell receptor beta chains below was sequenced from the same sample in a study of T cell repertoires in cytomegalovirus infection. No antigen is known for these receptors. In TCRdb, the reads were re-called with MiXCR into one record per CDR3 protein. The table includes hundreds of thousands of distinct CDR3 sequences, over 25% detected once. The material was cultured CD8+ T cells from PBMCs, obtained from culture after CMV antigen stimulation. The receptors here all came from a human donor in good health (CMV status not recorded). Some clones in this sample may be carry-over from other donors' samples.

This clonotype was detected many times. CDR3 region: CASSPPGRNYGYTF. In DNA form, the CDR3 reads TGTGCCAGCAGTCCTCCGGGACGGAACTATGGCTACACCTTC. This chain joins TRBV7-6 and TRBJ1-2; a possible D gene is TRBD1 (5 bases). This CDR3 is 14 amino acids long. Germline loops: CDR1 SGHVS, CDR2 FNYEAQ. V dropped 6 bases and J dropped 2 bases, with 13 bases sitting between them.

This clonotype was recorded at least ten times. This chain links TRBV12-3 or TRBV12-4 with TRBJ2-5; 7 positions agree with TRBD2. Losses at the gene ends were 6 bases for V and 5 bases for J; bases not matched to a gene: 9. CDR3 length equals 14 residues. The CDR3 nucleotides read TGTGCCAGCAGCCCCAGCGGGGTCGGGGAGACCCAGTACTTC. Amino acids: CASSPSGVGETQYF.

The chain links TRBV12-3 or TRBV12-4 to TRBJ2-7, with D possibly being TRBD2 (5 bases). The V end was cut by 3 bases, the J end by 0 bases, with 15 bases between. The CDR3 is 16 residues long. The CDR3 region has the DNA TGTGCCAGCAGTTTGAGCCCAACGGGGAGCTCCTACGAGCAGTACTTC. Its translation is CASSLSPTGSSYEQYF.

This chain uses TRBV5-4 with TRBJ2-1; D not resolved. Germline assignment: CDR1 SGHNT and CDR2 YYREEE (reference sequence). The CDR3 extends over 12 amino acids. The ends were cut back, 4 bases at V and 5 bases at J, with 7 bases in the middle. The CDR3 reads CASSPQDNEQFF. The CDR3 DNA sequence: TGTGCCAGCAGCCCGCAGGACAATGAGCAGTTCTTC.

The chain joins TRBV28 to TRBJ1-5, with D hard to call. The germline CDR1 and CDR2 sequences are MDHEN and SYDVKM. This CDR3 has 14 residues. Trimming cost V 3 bases and J 3 bases, with 9 bases left between them. As DNA, the CDR3 is TGTGCCAGCAGTTTTCCGCAGGCCAATCAGCCCCAGCATTTT. Translated: CASSFPQANQPQHF.

The chain combines TRBV7-9 with TRBJ2-4, with 7 nucleotides matching TRBD1. Trimming removed 5 bases from V and 3 bases from J; junction bases left unmatched: 4. The CDR3 is 14 residues long. Germline lookup yields CDR1 SEHNR and CDR2 FQNEAQ (reference sequence). This chain's CDR3 is CASSNRDSKNIQYF. The CDR3 coding sequence is TGTGCCAGCAGCAATCGGGACAGCAAAAACATTCAGTACTTC.

This clonotype appeared once. The rearrangement links TRBV24-1 to TRBJ2-2; a weak D match, TRBD2 (5 bases). The germline V and J ends were trimmed by 2 bases and 6 bases, with 12 bases remaining between them. There are 15 residues in the CDR3. The germline gives CDR1 KGHDR, CDR2 SFDVKD. DNA of the CDR3: TGTGCCACCAGTGATTCTTGGGAGATGGCCGGGGAGCTGTTTTTT. The encoded protein is CATSDSWEMAGELFF.

The J gene is TRBJ1-2, the V gene TRBV11-2, with D maybe TRBD1 (5 bases). CDR1 and CDR2 from the germline V gene are SGHAT and FQNNGV. The CDR3 runs 16 residues. The V and J ends lost 2 bases and 2 bases respectively, with 15 bases between them. CDR3 nucleotide sequence: TGTGCCAGCAGCTTATTTACCCGGGACTTGAACTATGGCTACACCTTC. Translating it yields CASSLFTRDLNYGYTF.

Points on this clonotype: One end of the junction varies from germline; a read error may be responsible. The J gene is TRBJ2-2, the V gene TRBV7-6; 10 bases agree with TRBD2. The CDR3 runs 16 residues. CDR1 and CDR2 from the germline V gene are SGHVS and FNYEAQ. CDR3 DNA sequence: TGTGCCCATAACCCCAGCGGGGGGGCTTGGACCGAGGAGCTGTTTTTT. It yields the protein CAHNPSGGAWTEELFF.

The V call is TRBV6-5, the J call TRBJ1-1; tentative D call: TRBD1 (5 bases). V was cut by 2 bases and J by 2 bases, with 9 bases left in between. CDR3 length: 14 residues. Germline V CDR1 and CDR2: MNHEY, SVGAGI. CDR3 DNA: TGTGCCAGCAGTTACAGGGGTTACAACACTGAAGCTTTCTTT. As protein: CASSYRGYNTEAFF.

The chain recombines TRBV7-6 with TRBJ1-1; D is ambiguous. Between the trimmed V and J ends, which lost 2 bases and 6 bases, there was a span of 16 bases. Germline-derived CDR1 and CDR2 are SGHVS and FNYEAQ. The CDR3 is made up of 15 amino acids. The CDR3 spells CASSLTFTRRAEAFF. CDR3 DNA sequence: TGTGCCAGCAGCTTAACGTTCACACGGAGGGCTGAAGCTTTCTTT.

The rearrangement uses TRBV7-3 and TRBJ1-2; possible D gene TRBD1, 5 bases. The CDR3 covers 16 residues. Trimming removed 4 bases at V and 6 bases at J, with 21 bases between. Germline V gene data show CDR1 as SGHTA and CDR2 as FQGTGA. The CDR3 is CASSSLLAPPGHGYTF. In DNA, the CDR3 is TGTGCCAGCAGCTCCCTGCTGGCCCCACCGGGGCATGGCTACACCTTC.

The V gene is TRBV12-3 or TRBV12-4, the J gene TRBJ2-2; D perhaps matches TRBD1 (5 bases). V was trimmed by 3 bases and J by 7 bases, leaving 21 bases between them. The length of the CDR3 is 17 residues. CDR3 sequence reads: CASSFGPPRGWGGELFF. CDR3 sequence (DNA): TGTGCCAGCAGTTTTGGGCCCCCTAGGGGCTGGGGCGGGGAGCTGTTTTTT.

This clonotype was seen a single time. V and J are TRBV6-8 and TRBJ2-5; weak D call: TRBD1 (6 bases). This CDR3 comprises 14 residues. V was shortened by 5 bases and J by 0 bases, with 10 bases between the two germline ends. Germline V gives CDR1 MNHGY, CDR2 SAAAGT. This CDR3 reads CASSIQGYQETQYF. CDR3 bases: TGTGCCAGCAGTATCCAGGGGTACCAAGAGACCCAGTACTTC.

This clonotype was found a few times. The chain links TRBV28 to TRBJ1-5; D is ambiguous. The V gene's germline CDR1 is MDHEN and CDR2 SYDVKM. V lost 2 bases to trimming and J lost 0 bases, with 11 bases between them. The CDR3 is made up of 16 amino acids. CDR3: CASSLSRSYSNQPQHF. CDR3 nucleotide sequence: TGTGCCAGCAGTTTAAGTAGATCTTATAGCAATCAGCCCCAGCATTTT.

This clonotype was counted ten times or more. This chain joins TRBV7-9 and TRBJ2-7; TRBD2 is a possible D gene (5 bases). The V gene lost 2 bases and the J gene lost 2 bases, with 16 bases spanning the gap. The germline V gene encodes CDR1 SEHNR and CDR2 FQNEAQ (reference sequence). This CDR3 region has 16 residues. In DNA form, the CDR3 reads TGTGCCAGCAGCTTAAAGGGAGACTACGTTACCTACGAGCAGTACTTC. It encodes CASSLKGDYVTYEQYF.

In its sample, this clonotype was seen a few times. J is TRBJ1-6 and V is TRBV7-9, with D possibly matching TRBD1 (6 bases). V lost 5 bases and J 6 bases, leaving 14 bases between the germline ends. Germline V gives CDR1 SEHNR, CDR2 FQNEAQ (reference sequence). This CDR3 spans 15 amino acids. The CDR3 DNA is TGTGCCAGCAGCCCCAACGACAGGCTTAATTCACCCCTCCACTTT. Translation: CASSPNDRLNSPLHF.

The rearrangement uses TRBV11-2 and TRBJ2-5; 8 nucleotides agree with TRBD2. Germline CDR1 and CDR2: SGHAT and FQNNGV. CDR3 length equals 13 residues. J was trimmed by 0 bases and V by 8 bases; bases with no gene match: 2. The chain's CDR3 is CASSGGDQETQYF. The CDR3 coding sequence is TGTGCCAGCTCCGGGGGGGACCAAGAGACCCAGTACTTC.

The chain uses TRBV19 and TRBJ1-1; 7 bases are a match to TRBD1. CDR3 length: 13 residues. V trimming: 5 bases; J trimming: 6 bases; junction bases outside the gene matches: 6. Germline values: CDR1 LNHDA, CDR2 SQIVND (reference sequence). The CDR3 loop is CASSARQGPEAFF. DNA of the CDR3: TGTGCCAGTAGTGCCCGACAGGGTCCTGAAGCTTTCTTT.

This clonotype has ten or more counts. The rearrangement links TRBV6-2 or TRBV6-3 to TRBJ2-1, with TRBD1 matching 8 bases. Trimming at V came to 0 bases and at J to 7 bases, leaving 8 bases not matched to a gene. The CDR3 consists of 16 residues. Per the germline V gene, CDR1 is MNHEY and CDR2 is SVGEGT. CDR3 amino acids: CASSYSRQGLENEQFF. CDR3 sequence (DNA): TGTGCCAGCAGTTACTCACGACAGGGGTTGGAAAATGAGCAGTTCTTC.

This clonotype was observed many times. The rearrangement joins TRBV7-6 to TRBJ1-1; the D gene is possibly TRBD1 (5 bases). V lost 1 base and J 3 bases, leaving 9 bases between the germline ends. Germline V gene sequence: CDR1 SGHVS, CDR2 FNYEAQ. CDR3 length: 14 amino acids. CDR3 in amino acids: CASSLVGRDTEAFF. In DNA, the CDR3 is TGTGCCAGCAGCTTAGTAGGCAGGGACACTGAAGCTTTCTTT.